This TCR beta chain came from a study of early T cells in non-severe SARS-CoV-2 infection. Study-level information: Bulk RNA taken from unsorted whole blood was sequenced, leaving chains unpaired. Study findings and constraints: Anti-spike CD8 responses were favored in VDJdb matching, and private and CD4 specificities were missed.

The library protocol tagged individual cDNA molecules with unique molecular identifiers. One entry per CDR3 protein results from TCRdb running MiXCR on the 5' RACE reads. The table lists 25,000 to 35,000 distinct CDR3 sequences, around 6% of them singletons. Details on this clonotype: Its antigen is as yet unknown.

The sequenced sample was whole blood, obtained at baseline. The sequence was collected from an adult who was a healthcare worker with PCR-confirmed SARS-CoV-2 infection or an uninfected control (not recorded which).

For the CDR3, the DNA is TGTGCCAGCAGTGCGACAGAAGCTTTCTTT. Translation gives CASSATEAFF. The chain links TRBV6-1 to TRBJ1-1; D uncertain. The V gene's germline CDR1 is MNHNS and CDR2 SASEGT. V lost 4 bases and J 8 bases, leaving 5 bases between the germline ends. The CDR3 totals 10 residues.